This TCR beta chain originates from a study of graft-versus-host responses after intestinal transplantation. After removal of 5 bases from V and 2 bases from J, the junction contained 6 bases not matched to a gene. The CDR3 sequence is 17 residues long. The germline CDR1 and CDR2 sequences are LNHDA and SQIVND (reference sequence). Some clones are missing from TCRdb's copy, which holds only in-frame ones; the method was immunoSEQ multiplex PCR. The data show fewer than 15,000 clones, with roughly a third seen just once and less than 2.5% held by the top ten. The study plated roughly 200,000 CFSE-labeled responders with roughly 200,000 irradiated, violet-dye-labeled stimulators. There are a few counts of this clone.

The receptor was derived from a human patient who received an intestinal transplant. This chain links TRBV19 with TRBJ2-1; TRBD2 aligns across 13 bases. Sequencing was performed on alloreactive CD8+ T cells from a mixed lymphocyte reaction culture, taken before intestinal transplant. Subset specified: CFSE-low proliferating T cells sorted from roughly six-day pre-transplant mixed lymphocyte reaction (GvH or HvG direction). The CDR3 protein is CASSPWTSGGPYNEQFF. CDR3 DNA: TGTGCCAGTAGTCCTTGGACTAGCGGGGGTCCCTACAATGAGCAGTTCTTC.